This record concerns one T cell receptor beta chain sequence. The antigen remains undetermined. Measured with immunoSEQ multiplex PCR; TCRdb has only the in-frame clones, and not every one. This table holds 15,000 to 20,000 clones, about 60% found once. This specimen belongs to a study of radiation and T cells in renal cell carcinoma. Study observations and caveats: Dominant CDR3 motifs occupied more repertoire in irradiated than control tumors. Tumor samples were small regions of approximately 0.9 g.

The treatment is: treatment-naive control, cytoreductive nephrectomy. Germline values: CDR1 MNHEY, CDR2 SVGAGI. The CDR3 contains 16 residues. The V segment lost 0 bases and the J segment 4 bases; nucleotides outside the gene matches: 4. The chain links TRBV6-5 to TRBJ1-2; TRBD1 matches 11 bases. This material consisted of tumor tissue, taken from a patient whose treatment was nephrectomy without radiotherapy. This sequence was found in a man aged 45-60 years with renal cell carcinoma. The CDR3 spells CASSYSTGTGGYGYTF. In DNA form, the CDR3 reads TGTGCCAGCAGTTACTCAACCGGGACAGGGGGCTATGGCTACACCTTC.